A selection of T cell receptor beta chains follows, all from one sample in a study of cytomegalovirus exposure and HLA in healthy donors. The table came from immunoSEQ multiplex PCR; TCRdb's copy has only in-frame clones and leaves some out. This table has fewer than 200,000 clones, about 77% appearing once. Specimen: PBMCs. The receptors were gathered from a woman in her forties or fifties in good health and CMV-seronegative. Each CDR3 is given with its conserved first and last residue. Fields, in order: J gene, clone size, V gene, D gene, CDR3 DNA, CDR3 protein. A D gene is named only where the DNA matches it firmly. Rows give clone size only sometimes, using once, few, many, or a class for an expanded clone.

J: TRBJ1-2; size: .; V: TRBV7-9; D: .; DNA: TGTGCCAGCAGCTTAGGGCCCGGGGACTATGGCTACACCTTC; CDR3: CASSLGPGDYGYTF
J: TRBJ2-7; size: few; V: TRBV5-1; D: TRBD2; DNA: TGCGCCAGCAGCTTGCAAGCGGGGGTGAGCTCCTACGAGCAGTACTTC; CDR3: CASSLQAGVSSYEQYF
J: TRBJ1-2; size: .; V: TRBV19; D: .; DNA: TGTGCCAGTACGACCAGGCAGGGGTTCTATGGCTACACCTTC; CDR3: CASTTRQGFYGYTF
J: TRBJ2-1; size: .; V: TRBV5-6; D: .; DNA: TGTGCCAGCAGCTTGCCTAGGATTAATGAGCAGTTCTTC; CDR3: CASSLPRINEQFF
J: TRBJ1-1; size: .; V: TRBV10-1; D: TRBD1; DNA: TGCGCCAGCAGTAGGGGGCCCGACACTGAAGCTTTCTTT; CDR3: CASSRGPDTEAFF
J: TRBJ2-7; size: .; V: TRBV6-1; D: TRBD1; DNA: TGTGCCAGCAATCCACAGGGGGACTACGAGCAGTACTTC; CDR3: CASNPQGDYEQYF
J: TRBJ2-5; size: few; V: TRBV5-1; D: .; DNA: TGCGCCAGCAGCTTGGAGTCAGGGATGACCCAGTACTTC; CDR3: CASSLESGMTQYF
J: TRBJ2-7; size: .; V: TRBV11-2; D: TRBD1; DNA: TGTGCCAGCAGACTCCTCCGGGACAGAGCCTACGAGCAGTACTTC; CDR3: CASRLLRDRAYEQYF
J: TRBJ2-3; size: .; V: TRBV25-1; D: .; DNA: TGTGCCAGCTGGGGCATACATAGCACAGATACGCAGTATTTT; CDR3: CASWGIHSTDTQYF
J: TRBJ1-3; size: .; V: TRBV6-5; D: .; DNA: TGTGCCAGCAGACGGGGACAAGTCTCTGGAAACACCATATATTTT; CDR3: CASRRGQVSGNTIYF
J: TRBJ2-7; size: .; V: TRBV5-1; D: .; DNA: TGCGCCAGCAGCTTTAGTCGGGGTGGCTACGAGCAGTACTTC; CDR3: CASSFSRGGYEQYF
J: TRBJ1-2; size: .; V: TRBV6-1; D: .; DNA: TGTGCCAGCAGTGCCCGAAAGGGGGACTACACCTTC; CDR3: CASSARKGDYTF
J: TRBJ2-1; size: .; V: TRBV7-9; D: TRBD1; DNA: TGTGCCAGCTCCAGAGAGGGGACAGGGGGAAATGAGCAGTTCTTC; CDR3: CASSREGTGGNEQFF
J: TRBJ2-5; size: .; V: TRBV15; D: TRBD1; DNA: TGTGCCACCAGCAGGGGGACAGGCCAAGAGACCCAGTACTTC; CDR3: CATSRGTGQETQYF
J: TRBJ2-5; size: few; V: TRBV7-9; D: TRBD1; DNA: TGTGCCAGCAGCTTAGTGGGACAGCGCAAAGAGACCCAGTACTTC; CDR3: CASSLVGQRKETQYF
J: TRBJ1-1; size: .; V: TRBV28; D: TRBD1; DNA: TGTGCCAGCAGTCCAGACAGGGTAGCTTTCTTT; CDR3: CASSPDRVAFF
J: TRBJ2-3; size: .; V: TRBV2; D: .; DNA: TGTGCCAGCAGTGGGACAGTGGGAGATACGCAGTATTTT; CDR3: CASSGTVGDTQYF
J: TRBJ1-1; size: .; V: TRBV28; D: TRBD1; DNA: TGTGCCAGCAGTTTACAGGGGGGGAACACTGAAGCTTTCTTT; CDR3: CASSLQGGNTEAFF
J: TRBJ2-7; size: .; V: TRBV4-3; D: .; DNA: TGCGCCAGCAGCCAAGATGCGGCTTCCACCCTCCTCTACGAGCAGTACTTC; CDR3: CASSQDAASTLLYEQYF
J: TRBJ2-3; size: .; V: TRBV19; D: TRBD2; DNA: TGTGCCAGTACCCCGACTAGCGGGAACACAGATACGCAGTATTTT; CDR3: CASTPTSGNTDTQYF
J: TRBJ1-2; size: .; V: TRBV7-9; D: .; DNA: TGTGCCAGCAGTCGACAGAACTATGGCTACACCTTC; CDR3: CASSRQNYGYTF
J: TRBJ2-3; size: once; V: TRBV9; D: TRBD2; DNA: TGTGCCAGCAGCGTAGACGGTGGAACCGGACTAGCCCCAGATACGCAGTATTTT; CDR3: CASSVDGGTGLAPDTQYF
J: TRBJ1-6; size: .; V: TRBV28; D: TRBD1; DNA: TGTGCCAGCACTCGTTCCGGGACAGGGGTTTCACCCCTCCACTTT; CDR3: CASTRSGTGVSPLHF
J: TRBJ2-7; size: few; V: TRBV4-1; D: TRBD1; DNA: TGCGCCAGCAGCCCCCCTGGGTCCCTCCGGGACAGGGGCCACGAGCAGTACTTC; CDR3: CASSPPGSLRDRGHEQYF
J: TRBJ2-3; size: once; V: TRBV7-2; D: TRBD1; DNA: TGTGCCAGCAGCTTGGGTCGGGGGGGACAGGGGACAAGCACAGATACGCAGTATTTT; CDR3: CASSLGRGGQGTSTDTQYF
J: TRBJ2-1; size: .; V: TRBV11-3; D: .; DNA: TGTGCCAGCAGCAAGTCAACAGGGTCCTACAATGAGCAGTTCTTC; CDR3: CASSKSTGSYNEQFF
J: TRBJ2-2; size: few; V: TRBV6-5; D: .; DNA: TGTGCCAGCCTAACCGGGACGGAGGGCACCGGGGAGCTGTTTTTT; CDR3: CASLTGTEGTGELFF
J: TRBJ2-1; size: .; V: TRBV20-1; D: .; DNA: TGCAGTGCTGCCCACAGGAATGAGCAGTTCTTC; CDR3: CSAAHRNEQFF
J: TRBJ2-7; size: .; V: TRBV27; D: .; DNA: TGTGCCAGCAGTTTGGGGAGGCCCTACGAGCAGTACTTC; CDR3: CASSLGRPYEQYF
J: TRBJ1-5; size: few; V: TRBV4-3; D: .; DNA: TGCGCCAGCAGCCAGACCACAGGGTTCCATCAGCCCCAGCATTTT; CDR3: CASSQTTGFHQPQHF
J: TRBJ2-1; size: .; V: TRBV7-2; D: .; DNA: TGTGCCAGCAGCCCACTGAGCTCCTACAATGAGCAGTTCTTC; CDR3: CASSPLSSYNEQFF
J: TRBJ1-1; size: .; V: TRBV5-6; D: .; DNA: TGTGCCAGCAGCCACAGGGATCTGGTGAACACTGAAGCTTTCTTT; CDR3: CASSHRDLVNTEAFF
J: TRBJ2-5; size: .; V: TRBV7-2; D: .; DNA: TGTGCCAGCAGCTTAGGTCACCTCAGGGAGACCCAGTACTTC; CDR3: CASSLGHLRETQYF
J: TRBJ1-5; size: .; V: TRBV5-5; D: TRBD1; DNA: TGTGCCAGCAGCCGGGACAGTCATAATCAGCCCCAGCATTTT; CDR3: CASSRDSHNQPQHF
J: TRBJ2-5; size: .; V: TRBV28; D: .; DNA: TGTGCCAGCAGTTTAAACTTACAGGGTTGGGTGGAGACCCAGTACTTC; CDR3: CASSLNLQGWVETQYF
J: TRBJ1-5; size: .; V: TRBV19; D: .; DNA: TGTGCCAGTAGTATAATGTCGGGGCGGGGTCAGCCCCAGCATTTT; CDR3: CASSIMSGRGQPQHF
J: TRBJ1-1; size: .; V: TRBV18; D: TRBD1; DNA: TGTGCCAGCTCACCAGGGCAGGGGGCCATGAACACTGAAGCTTTCTTT; CDR3: CASSPGQGAMNTEAFF
J: TRBJ1-4; size: .; V: TRBV5-5; D: .; DNA: TGTGCCAGCAGCTCGTGGCTTGGTGAAAAACTGTTTTTT; CDR3: CASSSWLGEKLFF
J: TRBJ1-4; size: once; V: TRBV5-5; D: TRBD1; DNA: TGTGCCAGCAGCCTCCGGGACAGACATTCTGAAAAACTGTTTTTT; CDR3: CASSLRDRHSEKLFF
J: TRBJ2-7; size: once; V: TRBV5-1; D: TRBD1; DNA: TGCGCCAGCAGATTCGACAGGGGGGTGTCCTACGAGCAGTACTTC; CDR3: CASRFDRGVSYEQYF
J: TRBJ2-5; size: .; V: TRBV5-4; D: .; DNA: TGTGCCAGCAGCTTGGCAAACAGGCGGGACAGCCAAGAGACCCAGTACTTC; CDR3: CASSLANRRDSQETQYF
J: TRBJ2-5; size: .; V: TRBV5-1; D: TRBD2; DNA: TGCGCCAGCAGCTCATCTCCGACTAGCGGGGCCGAAGAGACCCAGTACTTC; CDR3: CASSSSPTSGAEETQYF
J: TRBJ2-1; size: few; V: TRBV10-2; D: TRBD2; DNA: TGCGCCAGCAGGAGGACTAGCGGGGGAGGTGAGCAGTTCTTC; CDR3: CASRRTSGGGEQFF
J: TRBJ1-1; size: .; V: TRBV19; D: .; DNA: TGTGCCAGTAGTTCCACAGGGTGGGGCACTGAAGCTTTCTTT; CDR3: CASSSTGWGTEAFF
J: TRBJ1-1; size: .; V: TRBV21-1; D: .; DNA: TGTGCCAGCAGCAAAGCGCTCCGGGGAGAAGTATTTGAGGGCACTGAAGCTTTCTTT; CDR3: CASSKALRGEVFEGTEAFF
J: TRBJ2-1; size: .; V: TRBV15; D: .; DNA: TGTGCCACCAGCAGAGGGGATAGCGTGTACGACAATGAGCAGTTCTTC; CDR3: CATSRGDSVYDNEQFF
J: TRBJ2-7; size: .; V: TRBV28; D: TRBD2; DNA: TGTGCCACCCGGGCTAGCGGGAGATTGGAGCAGTACTTC; CDR3: CATRASGRLEQYF
J: TRBJ1-1; size: .; V: TRBV5-1; D: TRBD1; DNA: TGCGCCAGCAGCCCGCTGACAGGGGAGTATTCGGGTGAAGCTTTCTTT; CDR3: CASSPLTGEYSGEAFF
J: TRBJ1-6; size: .; V: TRBV6-6; D: .; DNA: TGTGCCAGCAGTTATTTTCCTGGGCCTAATTCACCCCTCCACTTT; CDR3: CASSYFPGPNSPLHF
J: TRBJ2-1; size: once; V: TRBV19; D: TRBD2; DNA: TGTGCCAGTAGTACTGGACTAGCGGGACGTTTAAAGCAGTTCTTC; CDR3: CASSTGLAGRLKQFF
J: TRBJ1-2; size: .; V: TRBV6-5; D: TRBD1; DNA: TGTGCCAGCAGTTACCGGGGACAGGCATCGGATGGCTACACCTTC; CDR3: CASSYRGQASDGYTF
J: TRBJ2-1; size: .; V: TRBV30; D: TRBD2; DNA: TGTGCCTGGGTAACCACCGGGACTAGCGGATTTTGGAGAGTCAATGAGCAGTTCTTC; CDR3: CAWVTTGTSGFWRVNEQFF
J: TRBJ2-1; size: .; V: TRBV19; D: TRBD2; DNA: TGTGCCAGTAAGTCGGGGGGGCTCCAACTAGGCTCCTACAATGAGCAGTTCTTC; CDR3: CASKSGGLQLGSYNEQFF
J: TRBJ2-1; size: .; V: TRBV27; D: .; DNA: TGTGCCAGCAGTTTAAGCTACAGTTACAATGAGCAGTTCTTC; CDR3: CASSLSYSYNEQFF
J: TRBJ1-6; size: once; V: TRBV6-1; D: TRBD1; DNA: TGTGCCAGCAAATGGACAGGGTATAATAATTCACCCCTCCACTTT; CDR3: CASKWTGYNNSPLHF
J: TRBJ2-3; size: .; V: TRBV5-1; D: .; DNA: TGCGCCAGCAGCTTCGGGGATACGCAGTATTTT; CDR3: CASSFGDTQYF
J: TRBJ2-5; size: .; V: TRBV4-3; D: .; DNA: TGCGCCAGCAGCCAAGACAGACAAGAGACCCAGTACTTC; CDR3: CASSQDRQETQYF
J: TRBJ2-7; size: .; V: TRBV7-8; D: TRBD2; DNA: TGTGCCAGCAGCTGGGAGGGCCGGTCGAGCTCCTACGAGCAGTACTTC; CDR3: CASSWEGRSSSYEQYF
J: TRBJ2-2; size: .; V: TRBV6-5; D: .; DNA: TGTGCCAGCAAGGGGTTGCACTTCACCGGGGAGCTGTTTTTT; CDR3: CASKGLHFTGELFF
J: TRBJ1-5; size: .; V: TRBV5-8; D: .; DNA: TGTGCCAGCAGCTTGGAGGGGGGCAATCAGCCCCAGCATTTT; CDR3: CASSLEGGNQPQHF